The 25 T cell receptor beta chains below all came from one sample that was sequenced in a study of T cells after yellow fever vaccination. TCRdb ran MiXCR on the 5' RACE reads and lists one entry per CDR3 protein. The sample has a few hundred thousand distinct CDR3 sequences, roughly 8.7% seen once; the top ten hold roughly 18%. Source: PBMCs, taken on the day of the first yellow fever vaccination. All receptors derive from a man aged 18 to 30 who received the YFV17D yellow fever vaccine.

This clonotype was recorded a few times. This sequence joins TRBV6-2 or TRBV6-3 and TRBJ2-5; TRBD1 might be the D (5 bases). The CDR3 spans 15 residues. Germline lookup yields CDR1 MNHEY and CDR2 SVGEGT. V lost 7 bases, J lost 2 bases, and 17 bases lay in between. CDR3 bases: TGTGCCAGCAAAACAGGATTATGGCAACAAGAGACCCAGTACTTC. Amino acid sequence: CASKTGLWQQETQYF.

Here the CDR3 DNA reads TGTGCCAGCAGTTTAGAAGGACTAGCGGGCACAGATACGCAGTATTTT. Its translation: CASSLEGLAGTDTQYF. V gene TRBV27 combines with J gene TRBJ2-3, with TRBD2 matching 10 bases. V lost 2 bases to trimming and J lost 1 base; unmatched junction nucleotides: 3. Germline V CDR1 and CDR2: MNHEY, SMNVEV (reference sequence). The CDR3 is 16 residues long.

J is TRBJ2-7 and V is TRBV29-1, with D tentatively TRBD1 or TRBD2 (5 bases each). Trimming shortened V by 3 bases and J by 3 bases, and 12 bases separated the two germline ends. Germline V gene data show CDR1 as SQVTM and CDR2 as ANQGSEA. The CDR3 is made up of 13 amino acids. The CDR3 bases are TGCAGCGTTGACCGGGACGGAGGCTACGAGCAGTACTTC. This encodes CSVDRDGGYEQYF.

In this sample, this clonotype turned up a few times. The J gene is TRBJ2-7, the V gene TRBV28, with 12 bases fitting TRBD1. V was pared by 4 bases and J by 7 bases, with 8 bases of the junction left unmatched. There are 15 residues in the CDR3. Germline V CDR1 and CDR2: MDHEN, SYDVKM. Here the CDR3 reads CASSSTGTGGGEQYV. The CDR3 nucleotides are TGTGCCAGCAGTTCCACCGGGACAGGGGGCGGTGAGCAGTACGTC.

This clonotype was seen only a few times. The gene calls are TRBV29-1 and TRBJ2-1; D is possibly TRBD1 or TRBD2 (7 bases each). V was clipped by 0 bases and J by 8 bases, with 11 bases between them. Germline V CDR1 and CDR2: SQVTM, ANQGSEA. This CDR3 spans 13 amino acids. The CDR3 is CSVEEGGGDEQFF. The DNA for the CDR3 is TGCAGCGTTGAAGAGGGAGGGGGCGATGAGCAGTTCTTC.

This clonotype occurred many times. This CDR3 reads CASSTGGGDQPQHF. The CDR3 nucleotides are TGCGCCAGCAGCACGGGGGGAGGGGATCAGCCCCAGCATTTT. The rearrangement links TRBV5-1 to TRBJ1-5; a weak D match, TRBD1 (5 bases). Trimming stripped 4 bases from V and 5 bases from J, with 13 bases between. The CDR3 covers 14 residues. Germline V gene lookup returns CDR1 SGHRS and CDR2 YFSETQ. Variable domain in full (rest from reference TRBV5-1 and TRBJ1-5): KAGVTQTPRYLIKTRGQQVTLSCSPISGHRSVSWYQQTPGQGLQFLFEYFSETQRNKGNFPGRFSGRQFSNSRSEMNVSTLELGDSALYLCASSTGGGDQPQHFGDGTRLSIL.

Only a few counts were recorded for this clonotype. This chain joins TRBV30 and TRBJ1-6; tentatively, D is TRBD1 (6 bases). Germline CDR1 is GTSNPN and CDR2 is SVGIG (reference sequence). The V end lost 2 bases, the J end lost 9 bases, and 17 bases lay between the germline ends. This CDR3 spans 15 amino acids. CDR3 protein: CAWSFGRTVGSPLHF. In DNA form, the CDR3 reads TGTGCCTGGAGTTTCGGTAGGACAGTGGGTTCACCCCTCCACTTT.

This clonotype was observed a few times. The gene calls are TRBV6-5 and TRBJ2-7; D might be TRBD1 (6 bases). Deletions cut 7 bases from V and 7 bases from J, with 14 bases between. This CDR3 has 12 residues. The germline CDR1 and CDR2 sequences are MNHEY and SVGAGI. CDR3 DNA sequence: TGTGCCAGCAAACAGGGAGTGGGGGAGCAGTACTTC. Residues: CASKQGVGEQYF.

The chain recombines TRBV7-2 with TRBJ1-1; tentative D call: TRBD1 (5 bases). Per the germline V gene, CDR1 is SGHTA and CDR2 is FQGNSA. Trimming removed 3 bases from V and 5 bases from J, with 16 bases in between. The CDR3 extends over 15 amino acids. CDR3: CASSFRLGEKTEAFF. The DNA of the CDR3 is TGTGCCAGCAGCTTTCGGCTGGGGGAGAAAACTGAAGCTTTCTTT. Full variable domain (missing parts from reference TRBV7-2 and TRBJ1-1): GAGVSQSPSNKVTEKGKDVELRCDPISGHTALYWYRQSLGQGLEFLIYFQGNSAPDKSGLPSDRFSAERTGGSVSTLTIQRTQQEDSAVYLCASSFRLGEKTEAFFGQGTRLTVV.

In its sample, this clonotype was seen many times. This chain uses TRBV5-6 with TRBJ2-7; D is ambiguous. V lost 0 bases and J lost 3, with 10 bases in between. Germline CDR1 is SGHDT and CDR2 is YYEEEE. The CDR3 spans 14 residues. The CDR3 spells CASSLVGSNYEQYF. In nucleotides, the CDR3 is TGTGCCAGCAGCTTGGTAGGCTCGAACTACGAGCAGTACTTC.

This clonotype was counted a few times. This sequence joins TRBV7-8 and TRBJ2-2; D might be TRBD1 (6 bases). This CDR3 is built from 16 residues. CDR1 and CDR2 (germline): SGHVS, FQNEAQ. V gave up 4 bases and J gave up 0 bases, with 12 bases separating them. The CDR3 sequence: CASSYDRRSNTGELFF. As DNA, the CDR3 is TGTGCCAGCAGCTACGACAGGCGATCGAACACCGGGGAGCTGTTTTTT.

The chain uses TRBV20-1 and TRBJ1-3; 7 positions match TRBD1. The germline V gene has CDR1 DFQATT and CDR2 SNEGSKA (reference sequence). V shed 4 bases, J shed 0 bases, and the junction held 6 bases outside the gene matches. There are 15 residues in the CDR3. The CDR3 spells CSATRDRSSGNTIYF. Written as DNA, the CDR3 is TGCAGTGCTACCCGGGACAGAAGCTCTGGAAACACCATATATTTT.

This clonotype came up a few times. This chain links TRBV29-1 with TRBJ2-5, with 7 bases aligning to TRBD1. V was clipped by 8 bases and J by 0 bases; unmatched bases: 12. Per germline, CDR1 SQVTM and CDR2 ANQGSEA. The CDR3 runs 15 residues. The CDR3 protein is CSSEGAGTYQETQYF. The CDR3 DNA is TGCAGCTCCGAGGGGGCAGGGACATACCAAGAGACCCAGTACTTC.

This clonotype was found many times. V is TRBV5-1 and J is TRBJ1-1; D unresolved. Trimming shortened V by 7 bases and J by 0 bases, and 13 bases separated the two germline ends. The CDR3 is made up of 14 amino acids. Germline V CDR1 and CDR2: SGHRS, YFSETQ. DNA for the CDR3: TGCGCCAGCGCCCTCCGGGCCCTGAACACTGAAGCTTTCTTT. Translated: CASALRALNTEAFF.

The sample holds a few counts of this clonotype. The chain joins TRBV9 to TRBJ2-3, with TRBD2 matching 8 bases. V lost 4 bases to trimming and J lost 3 bases; unmatched junction nucleotides: 7. This CDR3 comprises 15 residues. Germline V gives CDR1 SGDLS, CDR2 YYNGEE. The CDR3 loop reads CASSPGGGSTDTQYF. The CDR3 DNA follows: TGTGCCAGCAGCCCCGGGGGGGGGTCGACAGATACGCAGTATTTT.

This clonotype was counted at least ten times. The chain links TRBV7-2 to TRBJ2-5, with D possibly matching TRBD1 (5 bases). The germline V and J ends were trimmed by 5 bases and 4 bases, with 11 bases remaining between them. Per germline, CDR1 SGHTA and CDR2 FQGNSA. The CDR3 totals 13 residues. The CDR3: CASSPGYSETQYF. CDR3 in DNA: TGTGCCAGCAGCCCAGGGTATTCAGAGACCCAGTACTTC. The variable domain in full, completed from reference TRBV7-2 and TRBJ2-5, reads GAGVSQSPSNKVTEKGKDVELRCDPISGHTALYWYRQSLGQGLEFLIYFQGNSAPDKSGLPSDRFSAERTGGSVSTLTIQRTQQEDSAVYLCASSPGYSETQYFGPGTRLLVL.

A few counts support this clonotype. The gene calls are TRBV12-3 or TRBV12-4 and TRBJ2-1; 9 positions agree with TRBD1. V dropped 8 bases and J dropped 4; count of bases not matched to a gene: 6. The CDR3 consists of 14 residues. The CDR3 DNA follows: TGTGCCAGCTCCGCCGGGACAGGGTACAATGAGCAGTTCTTC. Its protein product is CASSAGTGYNEQFF.

The chain carries TRBV7-8 and TRBJ1-1; TRBD1 might be the D (6 bases). V was trimmed by 1 base and J by 4 bases, leaving 13 bases between them. The CDR3 extends over 15 amino acids. Germline V lookup: CDR1 SGHVS, CDR2 FQNEAQ. The CDR3, as DNA: TGTGCCAGCAGCTTAGACGGGGGGCTTGCCACTGAAGCTTTCTTT. It encodes CASSLDGGLATEAFF.

The chain combines TRBV29-1 with TRBJ2-5; possible D gene TRBD2, 5 bases. CDR3 size: 12 residues. The germline V and J ends were trimmed by 3 bases and 5 bases, with 10 bases remaining between them. Germline loops: CDR1 SQVTM, CDR2 ANQGSEA. The CDR3 DNA reads as TGCAGCGTTGAGGCTAGCATGGAGACCCAGTACTTC. It translates to CSVEASMETQYF.

This clonotype was seen more than once but under ten times. The chain uses TRBV29-1 and TRBJ2-2; maybe TRBD1 (6 bases). From germline, CDR1 is SQVTM and CDR2 ANQGSEA. V lost 6 bases, J lost 3 bases, and 17 bases lay in between. CDR3 length: 15 amino acids. For the CDR3, the DNA is TGCAGCGTCTACTCAGGGGCGGCGGACACCGGGGAGCTGTTTTTT. Its protein product is CSVYSGAADTGELFF.

A few counts support this clonotype. CDR3 protein: CASSPGEGGSYIPKAFF. In DNA form, the CDR3 reads TGCGCCAGCAGCCCTGGGGAGGGGGGGAGTTATATCCCGAAAGCTTTCTTT. The genes are TRBV5-1 and TRBJ1-1, with D possibly matching TRBD1 (6 bases). Germline loops: CDR1 SGHRS, CDR2 YFSETQ. V shed 4 bases and J shed 9 bases, with 28 bases lying between them. This CDR3 has 17 residues.

This clonotype was observed a few times. V usage is TRBV10-3 and J usage is TRBJ1-1; D gene uncertain. Germline V CDR1 and CDR2: ENHRY, SYGVKD. The CDR3 is 13 residues long. V was pared by 2 bases and J by 11 bases, with 15 bases between. The CDR3 region is CAISEGRGDRAFF. In DNA form, the CDR3 reads TGTGCCATCAGTGAGGGACGGGGAGACCGGGCTTTCTTT.

This clonotype was counted a few times. V is TRBV4-3 and J is TRBJ2-1, with 7 positions matching TRBD1. The CDR3 contains 14 residues. Germline trimming cut 4 bases from V and 8 bases from J; bases unmatched to any gene: 8. Germline loops: CDR1 LGHNA, CDR2 YSLEER. The CDR3 protein is CASSRSRQGDEQFF. DNA of the CDR3: TGCGCCAGCAGCCGGTCCCGACAGGGAGATGAGCAGTTCTTC.

This clonotype turned up a few times. The rearrangement uses TRBV7-2 and TRBJ2-1, with 7 bases lining up with TRBD2. The CDR3 is made up of 16 amino acids. The V gene's germline CDR1 is SGHTA and CDR2 FQGNSA. J lost 0 bases, V lost 1 base, and 3 bases had no gene match. CDR3 nucleotide sequence: TGTGCCAGCAGCTTAGTCGGGGGGAGCTCCTACAATGAGCAGTTCTTC. Translation: CASSLVGGSSYNEQFF.

The sample holds a few counts of this clonotype. This chain links TRBV7-6 with TRBJ1-5; TRBD1 might be the D (5 bases). Germline-derived CDR1 and CDR2 are SGHVS and FNYEAQ. The V end lost 5 bases, the J end lost 3 bases, and 11 bases lay between the germline ends. The CDR3 is 14 residues long. As DNA, the CDR3 is TGTGCCAGCAGCCTCGGGACCCTCAATCAGCCCCAGCATTTT. Its protein is CASSLGTLNQPQHF.